This TCR beta chain was observed in a study of blood T cell repertoires in COVID-19. Germline V gene sequence: CDR1 SNHLY, CDR2 FYNNEI. CDR3 length: 12 amino acids. Trimming left V 9 bases short and J 2 bases short, with 11 bases between. Sequenced by immunoSEQ multiplex PCR; TCRdb stores in-frame clones only, minus some. The data hold roughly 160,000 clones, with 84% observed a single time. This sequence originates from a man younger than 30 with active or convalescent COVID-19. The rearrangement joins TRBV2 to TRBJ2-7; D gene uncertain. Sequenced material: peripheral blood. The CDR3 nucleotides read TGTGCCAGTAGAAGTAGCACCTACGAGCAGTACTTC. Translating gives CASRSSTYEQYF.